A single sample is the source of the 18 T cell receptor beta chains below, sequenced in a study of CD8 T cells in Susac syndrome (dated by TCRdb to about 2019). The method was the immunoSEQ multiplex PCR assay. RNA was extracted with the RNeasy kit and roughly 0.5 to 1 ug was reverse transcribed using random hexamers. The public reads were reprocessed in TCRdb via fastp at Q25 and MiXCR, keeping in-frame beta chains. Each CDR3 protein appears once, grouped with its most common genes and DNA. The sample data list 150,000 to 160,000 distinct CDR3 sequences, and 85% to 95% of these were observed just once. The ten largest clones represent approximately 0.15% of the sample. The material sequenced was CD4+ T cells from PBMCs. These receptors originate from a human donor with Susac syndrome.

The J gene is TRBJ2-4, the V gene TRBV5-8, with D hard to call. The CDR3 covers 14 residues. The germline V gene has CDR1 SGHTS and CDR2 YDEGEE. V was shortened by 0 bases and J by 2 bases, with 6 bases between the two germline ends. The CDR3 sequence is CASSLVGPKNIQYF. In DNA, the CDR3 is TGTGCCAGCAGCTTGGTCGGGCCCAAAAACATTCAGTACTTC. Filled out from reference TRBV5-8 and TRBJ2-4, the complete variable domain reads EAGVTQSPTHLIKTRGQQATLRCSPISGHTSVYWYQQALGLGLQFLLWYDEGEERNRGNFPPRFSGRQFPNYSSELNVNALELEDSALYLCASSLVGPKNIQYFGAGTRLSVL.

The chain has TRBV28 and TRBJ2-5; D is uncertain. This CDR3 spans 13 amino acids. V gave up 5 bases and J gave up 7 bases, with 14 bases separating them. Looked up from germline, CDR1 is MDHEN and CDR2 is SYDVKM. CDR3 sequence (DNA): TGTGCCAGCAGTCTAGAAGTACGAGCGACCCAGTACTTC. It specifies CASSLEVRATQYF. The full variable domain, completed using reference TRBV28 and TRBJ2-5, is DVKVTQSSRYLVKRTGEKVFLECVQDMDHENMFWYRQDPGLGLRLIYFSYDVKMKEKGDIPEGYSVSREKKERFSLILESASTNQTSMYLCASSLEVRATQYFGPGTRLLVL.

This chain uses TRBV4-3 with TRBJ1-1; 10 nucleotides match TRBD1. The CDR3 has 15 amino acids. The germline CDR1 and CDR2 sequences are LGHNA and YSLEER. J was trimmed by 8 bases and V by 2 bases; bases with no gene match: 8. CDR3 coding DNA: TGCGCCAGCAGCCAAAGCCTCCGGGACAGGGGAGAAGCTTTCTTT. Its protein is CASSQSLRDRGEAFF.

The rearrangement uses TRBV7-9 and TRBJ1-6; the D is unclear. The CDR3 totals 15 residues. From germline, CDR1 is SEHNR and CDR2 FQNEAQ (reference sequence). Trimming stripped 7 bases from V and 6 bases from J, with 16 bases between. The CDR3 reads CASTADGTTNSPLHF. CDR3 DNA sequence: TGTGCCAGCACTGCCGACGGAACCACTAATTCACCCCTCCACTTT.

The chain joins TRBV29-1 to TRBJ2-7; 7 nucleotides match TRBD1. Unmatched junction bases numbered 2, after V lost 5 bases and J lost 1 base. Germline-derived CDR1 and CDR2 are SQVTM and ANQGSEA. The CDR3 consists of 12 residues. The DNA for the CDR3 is TGCAGCGTTCGGACAGGATCCTACGAGCAGTACTTC. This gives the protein CSVRTGSYEQYF.

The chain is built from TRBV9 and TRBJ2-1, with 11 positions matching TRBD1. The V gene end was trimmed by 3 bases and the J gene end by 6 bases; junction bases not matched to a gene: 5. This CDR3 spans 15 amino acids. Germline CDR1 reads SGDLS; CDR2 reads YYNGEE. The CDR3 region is CASSAGQGVGNEQFF. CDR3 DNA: TGTGCCAGCAGCGCGGGACAGGGGGTCGGCAATGAGCAGTTCTTC.

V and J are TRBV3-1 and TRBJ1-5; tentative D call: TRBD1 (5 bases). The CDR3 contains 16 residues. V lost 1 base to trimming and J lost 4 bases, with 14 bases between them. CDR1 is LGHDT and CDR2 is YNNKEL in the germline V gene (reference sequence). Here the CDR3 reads CASSQGGTGFNQPQHF. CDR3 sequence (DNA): TGTGCCAGCAGCCAAGGTGGGACGGGTTTTAATCAGCCCCAGCATTTT.

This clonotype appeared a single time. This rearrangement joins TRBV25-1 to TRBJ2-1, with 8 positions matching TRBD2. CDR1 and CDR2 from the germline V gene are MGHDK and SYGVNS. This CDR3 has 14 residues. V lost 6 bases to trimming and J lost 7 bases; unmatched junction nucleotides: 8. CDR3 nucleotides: TGTGCCAGCAGGCTTGGGACTAGAAAGAATGAGCAGTTCTTC. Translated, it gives CASRLGTRKNEQFF.

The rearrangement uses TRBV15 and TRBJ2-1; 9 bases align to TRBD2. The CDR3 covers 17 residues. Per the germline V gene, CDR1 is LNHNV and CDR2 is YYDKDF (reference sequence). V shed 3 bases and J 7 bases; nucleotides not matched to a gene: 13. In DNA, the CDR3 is TGTGCCACCAGCAGTCCGAATAGGCGGGGGGGCTTTAATGAGCAGTTCTTC. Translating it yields CATSSPNRRGGFNEQFF. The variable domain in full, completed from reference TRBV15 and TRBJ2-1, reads DAMVIQNPRYQVTQFGKPVTLSCSQTLNHNVMYWYQQKSSQAPKLLFHYYDKDFNNEADTPDNFQSRRPNTSFCFLDIRSPGLGDTAMYLCATSSPNRRGGFNEQFFGPGTRLTVL.

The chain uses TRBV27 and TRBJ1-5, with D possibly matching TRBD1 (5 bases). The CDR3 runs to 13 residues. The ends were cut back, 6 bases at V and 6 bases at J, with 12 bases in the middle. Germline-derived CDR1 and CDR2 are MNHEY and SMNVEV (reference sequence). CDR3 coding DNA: TGTGCCAGCAGAGGGCAGGGAAGTCAGCCCCAGCATTTT. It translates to CASRGQGSQPQHF.

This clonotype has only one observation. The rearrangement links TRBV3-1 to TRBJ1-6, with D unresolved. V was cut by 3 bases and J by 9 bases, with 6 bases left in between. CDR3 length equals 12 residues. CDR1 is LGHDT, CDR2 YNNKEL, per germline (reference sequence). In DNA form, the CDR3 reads TGTGCCAGCAGCCATCGGGGTTCACCCCTCCACTTT. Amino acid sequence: CASSHRGSPLHF.

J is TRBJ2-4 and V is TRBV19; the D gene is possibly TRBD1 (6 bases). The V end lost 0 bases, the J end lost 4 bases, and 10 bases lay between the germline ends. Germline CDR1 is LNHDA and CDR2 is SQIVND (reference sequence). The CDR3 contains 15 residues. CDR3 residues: CASSIEGAGKNIQYF. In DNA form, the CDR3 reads TGTGCCAGTAGTATAGAGGGGGCAGGGAAAAACATTCAGTACTTC.

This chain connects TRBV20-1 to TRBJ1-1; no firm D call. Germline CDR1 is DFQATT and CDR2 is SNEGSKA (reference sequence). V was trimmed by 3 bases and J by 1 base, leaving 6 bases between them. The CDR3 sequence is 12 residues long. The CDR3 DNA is TGCAGTGCTAGCCAGCCGAACACTGAAGCTTTCTTT. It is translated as CSASQPNTEAFF.

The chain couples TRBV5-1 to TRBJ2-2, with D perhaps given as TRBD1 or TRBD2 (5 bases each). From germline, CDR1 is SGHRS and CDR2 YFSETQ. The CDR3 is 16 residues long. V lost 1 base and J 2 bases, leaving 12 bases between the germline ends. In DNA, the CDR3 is TGCGCCAGCAGCTTGAAGGGACGGGACAACACCGGGGAGCTGTTTTTT. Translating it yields CASSLKGRDNTGELFF.

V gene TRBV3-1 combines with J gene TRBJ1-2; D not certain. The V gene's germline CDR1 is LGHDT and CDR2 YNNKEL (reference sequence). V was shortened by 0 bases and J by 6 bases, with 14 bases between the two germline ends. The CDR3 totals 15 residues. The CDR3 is CASSQEASMRNGYTF. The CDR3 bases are TGTGCCAGCAGCCAAGAAGCTAGTATGAGGAATGGCTACACCTTC. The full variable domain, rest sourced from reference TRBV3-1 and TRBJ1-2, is DTAVSQTPKYLVTQMGNDKSIKCEQNLGHDTMYWYKQDSKKFLKIMFSYNNKELIINETVPNRFSPKSPDKAHLNLHINSLELGDSAVYFCASSQEASMRNGYTFGSGTRLTVV.

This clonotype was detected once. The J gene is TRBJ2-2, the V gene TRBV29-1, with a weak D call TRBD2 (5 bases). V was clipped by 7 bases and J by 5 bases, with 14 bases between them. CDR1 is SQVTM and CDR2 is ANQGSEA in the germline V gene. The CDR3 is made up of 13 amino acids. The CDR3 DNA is TGCAGCGCCACCAGCCGGGGAACCGGGGAGCTGTTTTTT. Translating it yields CSATSRGTGELFF.

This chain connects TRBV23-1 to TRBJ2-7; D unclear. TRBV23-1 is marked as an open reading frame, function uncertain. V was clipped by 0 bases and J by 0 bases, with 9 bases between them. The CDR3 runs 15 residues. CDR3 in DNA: TGCGCCAGCAGTCAATCCGACGTCCGCTCCTACGAGCAGTACTTC. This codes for CASSQSDVRSYEQYF.

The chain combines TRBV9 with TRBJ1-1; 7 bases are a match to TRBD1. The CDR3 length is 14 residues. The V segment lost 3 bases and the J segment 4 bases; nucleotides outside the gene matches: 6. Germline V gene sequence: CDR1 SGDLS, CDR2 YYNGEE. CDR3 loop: CASSAAPGGTEAFF. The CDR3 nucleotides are TGTGCCAGCAGCGCCGCTCCAGGGGGCACTGAAGCTTTCTTT.